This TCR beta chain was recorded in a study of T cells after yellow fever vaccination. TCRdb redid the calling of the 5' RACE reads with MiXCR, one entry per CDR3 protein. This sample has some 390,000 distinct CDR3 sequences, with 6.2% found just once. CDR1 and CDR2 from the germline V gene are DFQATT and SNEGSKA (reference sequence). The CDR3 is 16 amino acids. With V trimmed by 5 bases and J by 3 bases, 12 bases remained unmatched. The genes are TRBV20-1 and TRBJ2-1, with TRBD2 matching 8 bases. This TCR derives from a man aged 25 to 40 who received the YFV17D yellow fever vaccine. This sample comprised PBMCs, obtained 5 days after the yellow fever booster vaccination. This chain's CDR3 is CSARVSGGQSYNEQFF. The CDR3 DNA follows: TGCAGTGCTCGCGTCTCGGGGGGGCAAAGCTACAATGAGCAGTTCTTC.